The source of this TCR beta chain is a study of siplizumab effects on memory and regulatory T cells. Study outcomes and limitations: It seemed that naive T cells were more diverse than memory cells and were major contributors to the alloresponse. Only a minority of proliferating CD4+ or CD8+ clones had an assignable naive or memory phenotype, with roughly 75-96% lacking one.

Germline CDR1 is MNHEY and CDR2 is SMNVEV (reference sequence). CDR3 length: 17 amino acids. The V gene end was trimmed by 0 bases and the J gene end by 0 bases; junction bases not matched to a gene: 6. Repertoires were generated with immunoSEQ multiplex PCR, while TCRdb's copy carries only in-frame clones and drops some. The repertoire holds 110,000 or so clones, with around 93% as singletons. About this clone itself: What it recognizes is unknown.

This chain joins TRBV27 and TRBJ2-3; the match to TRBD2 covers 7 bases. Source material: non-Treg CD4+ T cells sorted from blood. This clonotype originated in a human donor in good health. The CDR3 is CASSLSRWRGSTDTQYF. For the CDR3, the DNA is TGTGCCAGCAGTTTATCGAGGTGGCGGGGGAGCACAGATACGCAGTATTTT.